This passage covers 12 T cell receptor beta chains from one sample sequenced in a study of CD8 T cells in ankylosing spondylitis. Study outcomes and limitations: A TCR beta motif of under 10 highly homologous variants appeared characteristic of ankylosing spondylitis blood.

No antigen is known for these receptors. One entry per CDR3 protein results from TCRdb running MiXCR on the 5' RACE reads. The top ten clones hold over 12% of a sample with 200,000 to 250,000 distinct CDR3 sequences, 6% to 8% of them seen once. Sequencing was done on a sample of blood, either unsorted or a sorted T cell fraction (not recorded which). All receptors come from a male donor with ankylosing spondylitis.

Many counts were recorded for this clonotype. The genes are TRBV24-1 and TRBJ1-5; 10 nucleotides match TRBD1. With V trimmed by 4 bases and J by 3 bases, 8 bases remained unmatched. This CDR3 is 17 amino acids long. Germline loops: CDR1 KGHDR, CDR2 SFDVKD. This CDR3 is CATSESGTGAFNQPQHF. For the CDR3, the DNA is TGTGCCACCAGTGAGTCCGGGACAGGGGCCTTCAATCAGCCCCAGCATTTT.

This clonotype was detected ten times or more. The chain has TRBV4-3 and TRBJ1-2; D perhaps matches TRBD1 (5 bases). This CDR3 is built from 16 residues. Trimming took 1 base from V and 6 from J, leaving 18 bases between them. Germline CDR1 is LGHNA and CDR2 is YSLEER. CDR3 sequence: CASSQVPPGSRNGYTF. CDR3 nucleotides: TGCGCCAGCAGCCAAGTACCCCCAGGGAGTAGGAATGGCTACACCTTC.

The chain employs TRBV28 and TRBJ1-1; D unresolved. CDR3 size: 13 residues. The V and J ends lost 11 bases and 2 bases respectively, with 15 bases between them. The germline CDR1 and CDR2 sequences are MDHEN and SYDVKM. The CDR3 is CALSDPGNTEAFF. CDR3 in DNA: TGTGCCCTATCTGACCCGGGTAACACTGAAGCTTTCTTT.

This clonotype was seen at least ten times. This sequence joins TRBV6-6 and TRBJ1-5; D is ambiguous. Trimming cost V 2 bases and J 6 bases, with 11 bases left between them. Germline V gives CDR1 MNHNY, CDR2 SVGAGI (reference sequence). The CDR3 extends over 14 amino acids. CDR3 sequence reads: CASSYLRDFQPQHF. The CDR3 region has the DNA TGTGCCAGCAGTTACCTGCGGGATTTTCAGCCCCAGCATTTT.

There are many counts of this clonotype. The chain carries TRBV4-2 and TRBJ1-1; a weak D match, TRBD1 (6 bases). Trimming left V 3 bases short and J 6 bases short, with 20 bases between. This CDR3 has 16 residues. Germline V gives CDR1 LGHNA, CDR2 YNFKEQ. DNA of the CDR3: TGTGCCAGCAGCCAGGGGCGCGTCGCAGGGGCCCCTGAAGCTTTCTTT. Its protein product is CASSQGRVAGAPEAFF.

This clonotype was counted many times. The chain uses TRBV27 and TRBJ2-3; possibly TRBD1 for D (6 bases). Germline V CDR1 and CDR2: MNHEY, SMNVEV (reference sequence). V lost 5 bases and J lost 3, with 18 bases in between. CDR3 size: 16 residues. The DNA for the CDR3 is TGTGCCAGCAGTGGCCTTGCTGCGAGGGGGACAGATACGCAGTATTTT. It is translated as CASSGLAARGTDTQYF.

In its sample, this clonotype was seen a few times. The chain recombines TRBV4-3 with TRBJ2-7, with 7 bases lining up with TRBD1. This CDR3 region has 15 residues. Per germline, CDR1 LGHNA and CDR2 YSLEER. J lost 3 bases, V lost 1 base, and 6 bases had no gene match. The CDR3 loop reads CASSQVLGTDYEQYF. CDR3 coding DNA: TGCGCCAGCAGCCAAGTCTTGGGGACAGACTACGAGCAGTACTTC.

This clonotype occurred a few times. The chain is built from TRBV2 and TRBJ2-1, with 7 nucleotides matching TRBD2. In germline, CDR1 is SNHLY, CDR2 FYNNEI. The CDR3 runs 14 residues. The ends lost 8 bases at V and 4 bases at J; junction bases unmatched: 8. The CDR3 region has the DNA TGTGCCAGCGTCACTAGCGACGTATACAATGAGCAGTTCTTC. This sequence encodes CASVTSDVYNEQFF.

This clonotype was counted many times. The V and J genes are TRBV27 and TRBJ2-7; no clear D. The germline V and J ends were trimmed by 5 bases and 2 bases, with 7 bases remaining between them. CDR1 is MNHEY and CDR2 is SMNVEV in the germline V gene (reference sequence). The CDR3 has 12 residues. The CDR3, as DNA: TGTGCCAGCAGTCCCTCCCCCTACGAGCAGTACTTC. This gives the protein CASSPSPYEQYF.

The chain combines TRBV5-6 with TRBJ1-2, with TRBD1 matching over 8 bases. Germline loops: CDR1 SGHDT, CDR2 YYEEEE. V lost 6 bases to trimming and J lost 10 bases; unmatched junction nucleotides: 11. The CDR3 is 13 residues long. The CDR3 coding sequence is TGTGCCAGCAAGATGACAGGGGCAAGTCCCTACACCTTC. Its protein product is CASKMTGASPYTF.

This clonotype was detected ten times or more. This rearrangement joins TRBV4-3 to TRBJ2-7; TRBD2 might be the D (6 bases). Germline V CDR1 and CDR2: LGHNA, YSLEER. The CDR3 loop spans 15 amino acids. V was cut by 0 bases and J by 7 bases, with 16 bases left in between. DNA for the CDR3: TGCGCCAGCAGCCAAGATCTGAAGAAGGGGAGGGAGCAGTACTTC. Protein: CASSQDLKKGREQYF.

This clonotype showed up many times. The chain employs TRBV7-6 and TRBJ2-1, with 13 bases that match TRBD2. CDR3 length equals 15 residues. Per the germline V gene, CDR1 is SGHVS and CDR2 is FNYEAQ. V shed 8 bases and J 8 bases; nucleotides not matched to a gene: 9. The CDR3 spells CASARLAGGGYEQFF. The CDR3 nucleotides are TGTGCCAGCGCAAGACTAGCGGGGGGAGGGTATGAGCAGTTCTTC.